These T cell receptor beta chains were read from a single sample in a study of breast tumors, draining lymph nodes, adjacent tissues. TCRdb reprocessed the multiplex PCR reads via MiXCR and lists one record per CDR3 protein. The sample carries some 140,000 distinct CDR3 sequences, around 22% recorded once. Source material: axillary lymph node tissue. The receptor set was obtained from a female donor with breast cancer. Some clones in this sample may be carry-over from other donors' samples. The CDR3 runs from the conserved cysteine through the conserved F or W. The D gene is left open where the match is weak. Sizes are listed as once, few, many or a size class.

D gene: .; J gene: TRBJ2-7; V gene: TRBV19; clone size: many; CDR3 length: 13; CDR3 protein: CASKWESSYEQYF; CDR3 DNA: TGTGCCAGTAAGTGGGAGAGCTCCTACGAGCAGTACTTC
D gene: .; J gene: TRBJ2-5; V gene: TRBV12-3/TRBV12-4; clone size: many; CDR3 length: 13; CDR3 protein: CASSLRGKETQYF; CDR3 DNA: TGTGCCAGCAGTTTACGGGGAAAAGAGACCCAGTACTTC
D gene: TRBD1; J gene: TRBJ2-3; V gene: TRBV5-1; clone size: many; CDR3 length: 15; CDR3 protein: CASSWGQDSTDTQYF; CDR3 DNA: TGCGCCAGCAGCTGGGGACAGGATAGCACAGATACGCAGTATTTT
D gene: .; J gene: TRBJ2-5; V gene: TRBV25-1; clone size: few; CDR3 length: 13; CDR3 protein: CASPGVHLKTQYF; CDR3 DNA: TGTGCCAGCCCCGGGGTACACTTAAAGACCCAGTACTTC
D gene: .; J gene: TRBJ2-7; V gene: TRBV7-6; clone size: many; CDR3 length: 12; CDR3 protein: CASSRDRYEQYF; CDR3 DNA: TGTGCCAGCAGCCGGGACCGCTACGAGCAGTACTTC
D gene: .; J gene: TRBJ2-1; V gene: TRBV7-2; clone size: many; CDR3 length: 14; CDR3 protein: CASSLGTMYNEQFF; CDR3 DNA: TGTGCCAGCAGCTTGGGGACAATGTACAATGAGCAGTTCTTC
D gene: TRBD1; J gene: TRBJ2-2; V gene: TRBV7-3; clone size: many; CDR3 length: 13; CDR3 protein: CASSQQGTGELFF; CDR3 DNA: TGTGCCAGCAGTCAACAGGGGACCGGGGAGCTGTTTTTT
D gene: .; J gene: TRBJ2-1; V gene: TRBV7-2; clone size: many; CDR3 length: 13; CDR3 protein: CASSPFSYNEQFF; CDR3 DNA: TGTGCCAGCAGCCCATTCTCCTACAATGAGCAGTTCTTC
D gene: .; J gene: TRBJ1-2; V gene: TRBV7-8; clone size: medium-sized; CDR3 length: 12; CDR3 protein: CASSPSNYGYTF; CDR3 DNA: TGTGCCAGCAGCCCCAGTAACTATGGCTACACCTTC
D gene: TRBD2; J gene: TRBJ2-1; V gene: TRBV15; clone size: many; CDR3 length: 16; CDR3 protein: CATSRDSSGRNNEQFF; CDR3 DNA: TGTGCCACCAGCAGAGATTCTAGCGGGAGAAACAATGAGCAGTTCTTC
D gene: .; J gene: TRBJ2-7; V gene: TRBV19; clone size: many; CDR3 length: 13; CDR3 protein: CASSQGPNKVQYF; CDR3 DNA: TGTGCCAGTAGTCAAGGACCGAACAAGGTGCAGTACTTC
D gene: TRBD2; J gene: TRBJ2-7; V gene: TRBV5-1; clone size: many; CDR3 length: 19; CDR3 protein: CASSLGPTSGRDTPYEQYF; CDR3 DNA: TGCGCCAGCAGCTTGGGACCGACTAGCGGGAGGGATACTCCCTACGAGCAGTACTTC